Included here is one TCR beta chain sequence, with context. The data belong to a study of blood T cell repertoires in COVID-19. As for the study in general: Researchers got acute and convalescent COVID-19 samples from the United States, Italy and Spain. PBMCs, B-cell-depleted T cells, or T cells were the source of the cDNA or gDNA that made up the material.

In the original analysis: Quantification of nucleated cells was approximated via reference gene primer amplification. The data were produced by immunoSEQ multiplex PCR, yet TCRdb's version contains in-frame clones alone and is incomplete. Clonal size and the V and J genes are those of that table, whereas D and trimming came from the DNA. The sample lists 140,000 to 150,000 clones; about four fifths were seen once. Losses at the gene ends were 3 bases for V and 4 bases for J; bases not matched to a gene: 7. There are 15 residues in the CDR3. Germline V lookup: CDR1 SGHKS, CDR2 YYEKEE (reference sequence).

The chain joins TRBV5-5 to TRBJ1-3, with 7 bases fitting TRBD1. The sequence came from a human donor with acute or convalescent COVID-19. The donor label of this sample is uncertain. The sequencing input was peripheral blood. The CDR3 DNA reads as TGTGCCAGCAGCTCCCAAAGACAGGGAGGAAACACCATATATTTT. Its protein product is CASSSQRQGGNTIYF.